Listed below are T cell receptor beta chains from one sample, sequenced in a study of T cells in Graves' hyperthyroidism and ophthalmopathy. TCRdb independently ran MiXCR on the multiplex PCR reads; one entry per CDR3 protein. The table shows approximately 330,000 distinct CDR3 sequences, with around a fifth occurring only once. The sample comprised blood. These receptors came from a woman aged 45-60 years with Graves' hyperthyroidism. CDR3s include the opening cysteine and the closing phenylalanine or tryptophan. A D gene is named only where the DNA matches it firmly. The listing skips clone size in some rows; elsewhere it reads once, few, many or a size class.

NA	TRBV30	many	TRBJ2-7	TGTGCCTGGAGTAGATCCTCGACCTCCTACGAGCAGTACTTC	CAWSRSSTSYEQYF
NA	TRBV7-8	many	TRBJ1-2	TGTGCCAGCAGCTTAGGGCAGGGAGATGGCTACACCTTC	CASSLGQGDGYTF
TRBD2	TRBV19	many	TRBJ2-1	TGTGCCAGTAGTATAGCTCGTGGAAGCGGGAGGGCCACCAATGAGCAGTTCTTC	CASSIARGSGRATNEQFF
NA	TRBV28	many	TRBJ1-2	TGTGCCAGCAGTTTTGGTGGCATAGGAAGGTATGGCTACACCTTC	CASSFGGIGRYGYTF
NA	TRBV28	many	TRBJ2-1	TGTGCCAGCTGGCGTTACAATGAGCAGTTCTTC	CASWRYNEQFF
NA	TRBV18	many	TRBJ2-3	TGTGCCAGCTCACCAGGTGAATTACATACGCAGTATTTT	CASSPGELHTQYF
NA	TRBV29-1	few	TRBJ2-1	TGCAGCTTACGACAGACCTACAATGAGCAGTTCTTC	CSLRQTYNEQFF
TRBD2	TRBV6-5	many	TRBJ2-5	TGTGCCAGCAGTTACCGGACTAGCAGGGTTGAGACCCAGTACTTC	CASSYRTSRVETQYF
TRBD2	TRBV20-1	few	TRBJ2-1	TGCAGTGCTAGTAGCGGGGGGGCTTTCAATGAGCAGTTCTTC	CSASSGGAFNEQFF
NA	TRBV12-3/TRBV12-4	NA	TRBJ1-1	TGTGCCAGCATAAAGGGAGCCACTGAAGCTTTCTTT	CASIKGATEAFF
NA	TRBV20-1	many	TRBJ1-3	TGCAGTGCCCCGATCGACTCTGGAAACACCATATATTTT	CSAPIDSGNTIYF
TRBD1	TRBV7-8	many	TRBJ2-2	TGTGCCAGCAGCTTAGAACGGACAGGGGTCGCCGGGGAGCTGTTTTTT	CASSLERTGVAGELFF
NA	TRBV28	many	TRBJ1-1	TGTGCCAGCAGCCACCTACCGGGGAATGAAGCTTTCTTT	CASSHLPGNEAFF
NA	TRBV7-9	many	TRBJ2-5	TGTGCCAGCAGTCCCCCCGCCAGTGAGACCCAGTACTTC	CASSPPASETQYF
NA	TRBV24-1	NA	TRBJ1-2	TGTGCCACCAGTGATTTGCGAGGAGGAAAGACTAACTATGGCTACACCTTC	CATSDLRGGKTNYGYTF
NA	TRBV14	few	TRBJ2-7	TGTGCCAGCAGCCGCACAGGGATTCTATACGAGCAGTACTTC	CASSRTGILYEQYF
NA	TRBV4-1	many	TRBJ2-3	TGCGCCAGCAGCCAAGTTCCAGATACGCAGTATTTT	CASSQVPDTQYF
TRBD1	TRBV6-1	NA	TRBJ1-1	TGTGCCAGCAGAACACGACAGGGAATGAACACTGAAGCTTTCTTT	CASRTRQGMNTEAFF
TRBD1	TRBV28	many	TRBJ1-2	TGTGCCAGCAGTTTAGGGACAGGGAGGGACTATGGCTACACCTTC	CASSLGTGRDYGYTF
TRBD2	TRBV7-2	many	TRBJ2-3	TGTGCCAGCAGCCCGAATGGGGGGGGTATCACAGATACGCAGTATTTT	CASSPNGGGITDTQYF
NA	TRBV30	once	TRBJ2-2	TGTGCCTGGAGGGAGGGCGGTCAGACCGGGGAGCTGTTTTTT	CAWREGGQTGELFF
TRBD2	TRBV3-1	once	TRBJ2-3	TGTGCCAGCAGCCAAATAGCGGGAGGGAGCACAGATACGCAGTATTTT	CASSQIAGGSTDTQYF
TRBD2	TRBV5-1	NA	TRBJ2-1	TGCGCCAGCAGCTGGGGGGGGAATGCAAATGAGCAGTTCTTC	CASSWGGNANEQFF
NA	TRBV4-1	few	TRBJ2-2	TGCGCCAGCAGCCAAGCCGGCACCCGGAGGGGGCTGTTTTTT	CASSQAGTRRGLFF
NA	TRBV6-1	many	TRBJ2-3	TGTGCCAGCAGTTTGTCACTCAGCACAGATACGCAGTATTTT	CASSLSLSTDTQYF
TRBD2	TRBV28	many	TRBJ2-4	TGTGCCAGCAGTTTACCCGGGACTAGTGGAAACATTCAGTACTTC	CASSLPGTSGNIQYF
NA	TRBV2	NA	TRBJ1-6	TGTGCCAGCAGTTCACCTTCCAGGGCTAAGAATTCACCCCTCCACTTT	CASSSPSRAKNSPLHF
NA	TRBV11-2	many	TRBJ1-4	TGTGCCAGCAGCATCGGACATAATGGGGGAAAACTGTTTTTT	CASSIGHNGGKLFF
TRBD1	TRBV30	many	TRBJ2-7	TGTGCCTGGATGGCCGACAGGGGCTACGAGCAGTACTTC	CAWMADRGYEQYF
TRBD2	TRBV5-1	many	TRBJ2-2	TGCGCCAGCAGCCATAGACTAGCGGGAACAACCGGGGAGCTGTTTTTT	CASSHRLAGTTGELFF
NA	TRBV20-1	NA	TRBJ2-1	TGCAGTGCTAGAGTTGGGGGATACAATGAGCAGTTCTTC	CSARVGGYNEQFF
NA	TRBV2	many	TRBJ1-2	TGTGCCAGCAGTGAATACCGATCCTATGGCTACACCTTC	CASSEYRSYGYTF
TRBD2	TRBV11-2	NA	TRBJ2-3	TGTGCCAGCAGCTTATTGACGCGGGAGGGGGTCACAGATACGCAGTATTTT	CASSLLTREGVTDTQYF
NA	TRBV5-6	NA	TRBJ2-1	TGTGCCAGCAGCTTGGAACGGGGGCGATACAATGAGCAGTTCTTC	CASSLERGRYNEQFF
NA	TRBV9	few	TRBJ1-1	TGTGCCAGCAGCGTAGAATGGGAAATGAACACTGAAGCTTTCTTT	CASSVEWEMNTEAFF
TRBD1	TRBV20-1	few	TRBJ1-5	TGCAGTGCTACCAGGACAGGGGGCGCATCGGGCAATCAGCCCCAGCATTTT	CSATRTGGASGNQPQHF
NA	TRBV28	many	TRBJ1-5	TGTGCCAGCAGGCCCCGGGGAGTCGGCCAGCCCCAGCATTTT	CASRPRGVGQPQHF
NA	TRBV5-1	few	TRBJ1-6	TGCGCCAGCAGCTTCGGGACGGTGTCGAATTCACCCCTCCACTTT	CASSFGTVSNSPLHF
NA	TRBV5-1	few	TRBJ2-2	TGCGCCAGCAGCTCGGGACTCTTGAACACCGGGGAGCTGTTTTTT	CASSSGLLNTGELFF
NA	TRBV27	NA	TRBJ2-3	TGTGCCAGCAGTTTTAGTAGAGACACAGATACGCAGTATTTT	CASSFSRDTDTQYF
NA	TRBV7-2	NA	TRBJ1-1	TGTGCCAGCAGCAAGACAGGTGGTTCTTCTGAAGCTTTCTTT	CASSKTGGSSEAFF
NA	TRBV6-1	many	TRBJ2-4	TGTGCCAGCAGAACCAATACAGGGTTAGCCAAAAACATTCAGTACTTC	CASRTNTGLAKNIQYF
NA	TRBV12-3/TRBV12-4	many	TRBJ2-7	TGTGCCAGCAGTTTGGGTGAGGGGTTTTCCTACGAGCAGTACTTC	CASSLGEGFSYEQYF
TRBD1	TRBV6-2/TRBV6-3	few	TRBJ1-2	TGTGCCAGCAATCCCGGGACAGGAAATGGCTACACCTTC	CASNPGTGNGYTF
TRBD2	TRBV19	NA	TRBJ2-2	TGTGCCAGTAGATCCTTCGGACTAGCGGGATCCGGGGAGCTGTTTTTT	CASRSFGLAGSGELFF
NA	TRBV4-1	many	TRBJ2-5	TGCGCCAGCAGCCAAGCTCCCAGTATAAGTGAGACCCAGTACTTC	CASSQAPSISETQYF
NA	TRBV4-1	NA	TRBJ2-7	TGCGCCAGCAGCCAAGATGGGTGGACAGACTCTTTCTACGAGCAGTACTTC	CASSQDGWTDSFYEQYF
TRBD1	TRBV28	NA	TRBJ1-5	TGTGCCAGCAGTAAGATGACAGGGGTGGGGAATCAGCCCCAGCATTTT	CASSKMTGVGNQPQHF
NA	TRBV27	few	TRBJ2-7	TGTGCCAGCAGTCCATTTAAATCCTACGAGCAGTACTTC	CASSPFKSYEQYF
TRBD1	TRBV27	many	TRBJ2-4	TGTGCCAGCAGTAGAGACACCGGGACAGGGGGCAAGGGGCAAATAAAAAACATTCAGTACTTC	CASSRDTGTGGKGQIKNIQYF
NA	TRBV7-9	NA	TRBJ1-1	TGTGCCAGCAGCTTGTACGGGACGAACACTGAAGCTTTCTTT	CASSLYGTNTEAFF
NA	TRBV19	NA	TRBJ1-1	TGTGCCAGTAGTAGAGATACAGGGATAGGCGACACTGAAGCTTTCTTT	CASSRDTGIGDTEAFF
NA	TRBV27	many	TRBJ2-1	TGTGCCAGCAGTTTACGCGCCGGGGGTAATGAGCAGTTCTTC	CASSLRAGGNEQFF